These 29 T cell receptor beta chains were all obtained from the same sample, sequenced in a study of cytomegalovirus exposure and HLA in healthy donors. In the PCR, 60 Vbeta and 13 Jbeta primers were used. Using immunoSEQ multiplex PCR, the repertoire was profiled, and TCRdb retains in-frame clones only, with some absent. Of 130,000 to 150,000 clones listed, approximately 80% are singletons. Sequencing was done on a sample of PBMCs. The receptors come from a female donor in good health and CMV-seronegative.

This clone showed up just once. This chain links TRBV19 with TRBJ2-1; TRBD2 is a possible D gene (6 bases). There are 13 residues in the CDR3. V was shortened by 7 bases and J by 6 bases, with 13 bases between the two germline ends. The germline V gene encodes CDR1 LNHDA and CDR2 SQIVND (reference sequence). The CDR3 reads CASTGTGTNEQFF. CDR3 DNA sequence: TGTGCCAGTACCGGGACTGGGACCAATGAGCAGTTCTTC.

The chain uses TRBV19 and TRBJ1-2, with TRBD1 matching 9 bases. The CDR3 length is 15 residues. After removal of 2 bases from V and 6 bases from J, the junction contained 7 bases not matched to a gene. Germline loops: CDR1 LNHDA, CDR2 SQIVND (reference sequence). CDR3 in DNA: TGTGCCAGTAGTATAAGAGATGGGACAGGGAATGGCTACACCTTC. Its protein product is CASSIRDGTGNGYTF.

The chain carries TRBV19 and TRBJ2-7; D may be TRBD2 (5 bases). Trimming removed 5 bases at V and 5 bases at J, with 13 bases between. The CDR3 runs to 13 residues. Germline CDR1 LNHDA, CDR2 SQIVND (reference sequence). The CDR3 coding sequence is TGTGCCAGTAGTCTACCCGCGGGCAACGAGCAGTACTTC. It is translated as CASSLPAGNEQYF.

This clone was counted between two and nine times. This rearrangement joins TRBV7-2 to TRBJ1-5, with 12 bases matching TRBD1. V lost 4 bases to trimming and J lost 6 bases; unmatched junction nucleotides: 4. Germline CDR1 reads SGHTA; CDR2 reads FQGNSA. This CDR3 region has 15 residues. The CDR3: CASSSGTGGGQPQHF. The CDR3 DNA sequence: TGTGCCAGCAGCTCAGGGACAGGGGGCGGTCAGCCCCAGCATTTT.

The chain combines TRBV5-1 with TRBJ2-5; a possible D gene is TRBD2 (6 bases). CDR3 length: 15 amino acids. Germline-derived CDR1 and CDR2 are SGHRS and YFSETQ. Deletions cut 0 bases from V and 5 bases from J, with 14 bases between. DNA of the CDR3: TGCGCCAGCAGCTTGGCCCGCGGGGCTGCGGAGACCCAGTACTTC. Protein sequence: CASSLARGAAETQYF.

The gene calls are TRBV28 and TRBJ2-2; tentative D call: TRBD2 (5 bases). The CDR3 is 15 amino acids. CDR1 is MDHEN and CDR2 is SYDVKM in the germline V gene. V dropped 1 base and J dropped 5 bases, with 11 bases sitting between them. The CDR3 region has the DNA TGTGCCAGCAGTTTATACCCGGGAAGTACCGGGGAGCTGTTTTTT. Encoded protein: CASSLYPGSTGELFF.

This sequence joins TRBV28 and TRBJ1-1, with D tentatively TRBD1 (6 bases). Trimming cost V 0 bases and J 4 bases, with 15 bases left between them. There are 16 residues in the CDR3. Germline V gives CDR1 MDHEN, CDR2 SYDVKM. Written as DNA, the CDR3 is TGTGCCAGCAGTTTATGGATACTACAGGGTCGCACTGAAGCTTTCTTT. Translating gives CASSLWILQGRTEAFF.

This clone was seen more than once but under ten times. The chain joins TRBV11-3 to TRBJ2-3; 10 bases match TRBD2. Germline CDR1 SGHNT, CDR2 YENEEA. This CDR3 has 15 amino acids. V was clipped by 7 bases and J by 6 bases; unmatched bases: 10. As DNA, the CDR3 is TGTGCCAGCACCCCGGCTAGCGGGGGCAGGGATACGCAGTATTTT. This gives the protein CASTPASGGRDTQYF.

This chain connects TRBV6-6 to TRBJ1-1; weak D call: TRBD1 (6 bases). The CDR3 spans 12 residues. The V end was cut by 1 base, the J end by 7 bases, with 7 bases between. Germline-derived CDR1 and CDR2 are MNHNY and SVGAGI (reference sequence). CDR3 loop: CASSYYRVEAFF. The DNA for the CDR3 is TGTGCCAGCAGTTACTACAGGGTTGAAGCTTTCTTT.

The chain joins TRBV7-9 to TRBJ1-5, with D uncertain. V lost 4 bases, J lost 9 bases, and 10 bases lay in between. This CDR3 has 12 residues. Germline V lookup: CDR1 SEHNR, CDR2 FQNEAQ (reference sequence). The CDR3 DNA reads TGTGCCAGCAGCTCTGAAGGGAGGCCCCAGCATTTT. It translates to CASSSEGRPQHF.

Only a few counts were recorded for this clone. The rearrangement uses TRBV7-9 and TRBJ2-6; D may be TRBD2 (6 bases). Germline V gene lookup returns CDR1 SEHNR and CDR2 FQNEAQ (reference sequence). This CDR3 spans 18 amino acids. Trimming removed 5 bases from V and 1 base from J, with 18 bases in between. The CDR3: CASSGRTEGDSGANVLTF. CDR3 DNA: TGTGCCAGCAGCGGTCGGACGGAGGGCGATTCTGGGGCCAACGTCCTGACTTTC.

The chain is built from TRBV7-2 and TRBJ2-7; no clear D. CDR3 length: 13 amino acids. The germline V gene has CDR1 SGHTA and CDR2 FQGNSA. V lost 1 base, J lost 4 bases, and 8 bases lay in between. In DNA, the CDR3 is TGTGCCAGCAGCTTAGAGCCGGGTTACGAGCAGTACTTC. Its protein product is CASSLEPGYEQYF.

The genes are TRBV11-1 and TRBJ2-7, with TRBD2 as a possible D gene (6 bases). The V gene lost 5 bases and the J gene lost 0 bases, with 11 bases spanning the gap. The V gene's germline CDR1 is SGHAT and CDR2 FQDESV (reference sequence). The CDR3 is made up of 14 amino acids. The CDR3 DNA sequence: TGTGCCAGCAGCACTCTAGCGTACTCCTACGAGCAGTACTTC. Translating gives CASSTLAYSYEQYF. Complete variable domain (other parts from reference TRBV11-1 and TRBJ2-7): EAEVAQSPRYKITEKSQAVAFWCDPISGHATLYWYRQILGQGPELLVQFQDESVVDDSQLPKDRFSAERLKGVDSTLKIQPAELGDSAMYLCASSTLAYSYEQYFGPGTRLTVT.

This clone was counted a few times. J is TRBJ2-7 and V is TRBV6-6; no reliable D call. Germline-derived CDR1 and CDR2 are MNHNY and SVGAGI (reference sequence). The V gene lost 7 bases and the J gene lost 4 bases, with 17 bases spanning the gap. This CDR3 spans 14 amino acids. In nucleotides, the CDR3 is TGTGCCAGCATCCCTGACTCATTGATTTACGAGCAGTACTTC. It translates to CASIPDSLIYEQYF.

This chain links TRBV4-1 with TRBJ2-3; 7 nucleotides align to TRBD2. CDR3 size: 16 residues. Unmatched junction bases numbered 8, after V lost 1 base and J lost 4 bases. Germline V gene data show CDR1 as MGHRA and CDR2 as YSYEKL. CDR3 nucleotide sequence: TGCGCCAGCAGCCAAGCTCTCCAGGGAGGGTCAGATACGCAGTATTTT. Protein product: CASSQALQGGSDTQYF.

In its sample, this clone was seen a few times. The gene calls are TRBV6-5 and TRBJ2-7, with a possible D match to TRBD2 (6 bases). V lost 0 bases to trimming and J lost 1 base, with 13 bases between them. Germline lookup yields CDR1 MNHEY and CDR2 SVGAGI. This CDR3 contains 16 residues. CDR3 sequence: CASSYSSTGASYEQYF. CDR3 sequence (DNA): TGTGCCAGCAGTTACTCGTCAACGGGAGCTTCCTACGAGCAGTACTTC.

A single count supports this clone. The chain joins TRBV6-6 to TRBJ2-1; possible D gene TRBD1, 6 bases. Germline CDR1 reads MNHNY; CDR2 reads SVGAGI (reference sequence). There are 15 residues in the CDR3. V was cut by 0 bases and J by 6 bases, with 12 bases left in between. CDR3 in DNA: TGTGCCAGCAGTTACTCGGCACAGGGCAGCAATGAGCAGTTCTTC. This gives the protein CASSYSAQGSNEQFF.

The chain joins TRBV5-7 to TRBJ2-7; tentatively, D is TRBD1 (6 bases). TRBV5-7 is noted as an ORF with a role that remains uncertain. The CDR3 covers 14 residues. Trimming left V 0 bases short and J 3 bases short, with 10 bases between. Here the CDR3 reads CASSLARGGYEQYF. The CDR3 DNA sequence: TGTGCCAGCAGCTTGGCGAGAGGGGGCTACGAGCAGTACTTC.

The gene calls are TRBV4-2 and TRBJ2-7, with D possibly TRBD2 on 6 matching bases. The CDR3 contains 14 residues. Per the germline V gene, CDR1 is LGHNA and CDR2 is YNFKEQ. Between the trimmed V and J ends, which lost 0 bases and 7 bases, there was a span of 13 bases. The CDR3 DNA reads TGTGCCAGCAGCCAAGAGTCCCTGGGGGGTGAGCAGTACTTC. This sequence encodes CASSQESLGGEQYF.

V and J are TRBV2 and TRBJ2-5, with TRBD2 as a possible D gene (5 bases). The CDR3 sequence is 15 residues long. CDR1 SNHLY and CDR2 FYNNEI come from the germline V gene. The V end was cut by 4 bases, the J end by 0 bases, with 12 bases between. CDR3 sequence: CASSGGVPYQETQYF. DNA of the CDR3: TGTGCCAGCAGTGGGGGAGTCCCGTACCAAGAGACCCAGTACTTC. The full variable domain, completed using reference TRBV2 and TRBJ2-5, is EPEVTQTPSHQVTQMGQEVILRCVPISNHLYFYWYRQILGQKVEFLVSFYNNEISEKSEIFDDQFSVERPDGSNFTLKIRSTKLEDSAMYFCASSGGVPYQETQYFGPGTRLLVL.

CDR3 DNA: TGTGCCAGCAGCAAGGGGGACAGATTCATGAACACTGAAGCTTTCTTT. It specifies CASSKGDRFMNTEAFF. The chain uses TRBV5-8 and TRBJ1-1, with TRBD1 matching 7 bases. With 4 bases clipped from V and 0 bases from J, the junction kept 9 bases outside the gene matches. Germline V lookup: CDR1 SGHTS, CDR2 YDEGEE. This CDR3 is 16 amino acids long.

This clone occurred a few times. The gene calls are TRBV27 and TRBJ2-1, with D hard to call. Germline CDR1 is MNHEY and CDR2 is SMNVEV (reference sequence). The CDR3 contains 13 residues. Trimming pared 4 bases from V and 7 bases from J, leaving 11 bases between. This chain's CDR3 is CASSSDRWNEQFF. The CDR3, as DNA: TGTGCCAGCAGTTCTGATCGGTGGAATGAGCAGTTCTTC.

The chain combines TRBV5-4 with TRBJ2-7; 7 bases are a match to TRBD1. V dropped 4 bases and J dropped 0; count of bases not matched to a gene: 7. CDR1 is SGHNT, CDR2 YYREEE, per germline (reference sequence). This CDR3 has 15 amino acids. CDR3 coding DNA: TGTGCCAGCAGCCAAGGGACAGTCAGCTCCTACGAGCAGTACTTC. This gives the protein CASSQGTVSSYEQYF.

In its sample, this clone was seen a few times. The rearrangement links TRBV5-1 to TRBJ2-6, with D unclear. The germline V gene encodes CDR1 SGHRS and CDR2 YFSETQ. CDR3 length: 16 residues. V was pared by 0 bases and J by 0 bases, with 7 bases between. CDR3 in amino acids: CASSLGHRSGANVLTF. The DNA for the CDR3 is TGCGCCAGCAGCTTGGGGCACCGCTCTGGGGCCAACGTCCTGACTTTC.

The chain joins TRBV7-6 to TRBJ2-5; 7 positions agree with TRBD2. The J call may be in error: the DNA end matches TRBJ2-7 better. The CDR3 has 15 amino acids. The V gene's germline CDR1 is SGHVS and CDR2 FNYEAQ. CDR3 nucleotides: TGTGCCAGCAGCCGCACTAGCGCGAGCTCCTACGAGCAGTACTTC. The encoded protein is CASSRTSASSYEQYF.

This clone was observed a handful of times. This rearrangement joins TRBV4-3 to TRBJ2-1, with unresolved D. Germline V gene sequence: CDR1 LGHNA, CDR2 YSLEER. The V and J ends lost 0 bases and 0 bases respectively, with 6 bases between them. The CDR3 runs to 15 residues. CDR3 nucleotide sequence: TGCGCCAGCAGCCAAGAATACAGCTCCTACAATGAGCAGTTCTTC. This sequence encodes CASSQEYSSYNEQFF.

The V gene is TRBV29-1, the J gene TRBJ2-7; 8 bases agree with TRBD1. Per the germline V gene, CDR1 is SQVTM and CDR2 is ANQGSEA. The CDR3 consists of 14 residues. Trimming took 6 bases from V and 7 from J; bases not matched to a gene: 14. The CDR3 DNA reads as TGCAGCGTGGTACCCCCGGGACAGGCGGGGGAGCAGTACTTC. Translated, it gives CSVVPPGQAGEQYF.

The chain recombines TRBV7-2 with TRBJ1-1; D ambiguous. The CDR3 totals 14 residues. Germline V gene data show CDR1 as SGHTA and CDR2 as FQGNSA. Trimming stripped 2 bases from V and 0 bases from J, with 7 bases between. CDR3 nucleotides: TGTGCCAGCAGCTTATACGGTCTGAACACTGAAGCTTTCTTT. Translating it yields CASSLYGLNTEAFF.

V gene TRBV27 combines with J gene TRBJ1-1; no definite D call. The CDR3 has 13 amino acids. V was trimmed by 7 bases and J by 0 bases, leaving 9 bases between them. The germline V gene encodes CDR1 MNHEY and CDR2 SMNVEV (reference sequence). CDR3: CASNSNMNTEAFF. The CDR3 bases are TGTGCCAGCAATTCGAACATGAACACTGAAGCTTTCTTT.